Shown below are 4 T cell receptor beta chains from a single sample sequenced in a study of patients and donors after allogeneic stem cell transplantation (dated by TCRdb to 2019 to 2021). Libraries were constructed by RT-PCR. Sequencing was performed on a NextSeq 550. TCRdb trimmed the raw reads at Q25, called clones with MiXCR and kept productive beta chains. CDR3 protein duplicates are merged, each entry listing the most common genes and DNA. The table for this sample lists 900,000 to 1,000,000 distinct CDR3 sequences; around 17% of them were counted only once. The ten largest clones represent 5.5% to 6.5% of the sample. Sequenced material: blood, either unsorted or a sorted T cell fraction (not recorded which). The receptors come from a human donor who was either an allogeneic HSCT recipient or a stem cell or donor lymphocyte infusion donor (not recorded which). It is not recorded whose cells these are; they may come from a transplant donor.

The chain recombines TRBV7-8 with TRBJ1-6; weak D call: TRBD1 (5 bases). Germline CDR1 and CDR2: SGHVS and FQNEAQ. Trimming cost V 5 bases and J 5 bases, with 19 bases left between them. The CDR3 spans 17 residues. Here the CDR3 DNA reads TGTGCCAGCAGCCTACGGGACGGACACCAACATAATTCACCCCTCCACTTT. This encodes CASSLRDGHQHNSPLHF.

The chain couples TRBV15 to TRBJ2-3; a possible D gene is TRBD2 (8 bases). The V gene lost 5 bases and the J gene lost 5 bases, with 32 bases spanning the gap. Germline values: CDR1 LNHNV, CDR2 YYDKDF (reference sequence). The CDR3 covers 20 residues. CDR3 sequence reads: CATSSRKGAASGRYRDTQYF. The CDR3 DNA reads TGTGCCACCAGCTCCCGAAAGGGGGCGGCGAGCGGGAGATACAGAGATACGCAGTATTTT.

This clonotype turned up a few times. The V gene is TRBV20-1, the J gene TRBJ2-1; 7 bases match TRBD2. V was clipped by 6 bases and J by 0 bases; unmatched bases: 11. Germline V gives CDR1 DFQATT, CDR2 SNEGSKA (reference sequence). CDR3 length: 16 residues. Written as DNA, the CDR3 is TGCAGTGCAATATCCCCCCCGGGAGGCTCCTACAATGAGCAGTTCTTC. This sequence encodes CSAISPPGGSYNEQFF.

At least ten counts were recorded for this clonotype. J is TRBJ1-5 and V is TRBV9, with D unresolved. This CDR3 contains 15 residues. The V end was cut by 4 bases, the J end by 0 bases, with 11 bases between. Germline lookup yields CDR1 SGDLS and CDR2 YYNGEE. This CDR3 reads CASSPGPYSNQPQHF. In nucleotides, the CDR3 is TGTGCCAGCAGCCCCGGACCCTATAGCAATCAGCCCCAGCATTTT.